Following are 21 T cell receptor beta chains from one sample sequenced in a study of graft-versus-host responses after intestinal transplantation. Their recognized antigens are unknown. Generated by immunoSEQ multiplex PCR, the TCRdb table keeps only in-frame clones and is missing some. The sample has about 70,000 clones, approximately 87% seen once; the top ten hold approximately 0.39%. The sample here was unstimulated CD4+ T cells sorted from spleen or lymph node cells, taken before transplant. The receptors shown here come from a human donor who was the organ donor for an intestinal transplant.

The chain uses TRBV5-4 and TRBJ2-5; 7 nucleotides match TRBD2. CDR3 size: 16 residues. The trim removed 0 bases at V and 2 bases at J, leaving 7 bases unmatched. The germline V gene encodes CDR1 SGHNT and CDR2 YYREEE (reference sequence). CDR3 loop: CASSLDGSGGQETQYF. As DNA, the CDR3 is TGTGCCAGCAGCTTGGACGGTTCGGGGGGACAAGAGACCCAGTACTTC.

V usage is TRBV27 and J usage is TRBJ1-1; D unresolved. The CDR3 totals 13 residues. Germline CDR1 is MNHEY and CDR2 is SMNVEV (reference sequence). V lost 5 bases and J 5 bases, leaving 12 bases between the germline ends. CDR3 sequence reads: CASSAPAQTEAFF. The DNA for the CDR3 is TGTGCCAGCAGTGCCCCGGCACAGACTGAAGCTTTCTTT.

This clone was observed once. The CDR3 region is CASSLNRGVKNTEAFF. The CDR3 DNA reads TGTGCCAGCAGCTTGAACAGGGGAGTAAAGAACACTGAAGCTTTCTTT. The genes are TRBV5-6 and TRBJ1-1; 7 bases fit TRBD1. The germline V gene has CDR1 SGHDT and CDR2 YYEEEE. The CDR3 is 16 amino acids. Trimming at V came to 1 base and at J to 1 base, leaving 7 bases not matched to a gene.

The chain is built from TRBV2 and TRBJ1-4; 7 positions match TRBD1. J was trimmed by 6 bases and V by 7 bases; bases with no gene match: 11. Germline V gene sequence: CDR1 SNHLY, CDR2 FYNNEI. This CDR3 has 15 amino acids. CDR3 in DNA: TGTGCCAGCAATCCAGACAGGGACGATTATGAAAAACTGTTTTTT. Protein product: CASNPDRDDYEKLFF. Complete variable domain (other parts from reference TRBV2 and TRBJ1-4): EPEVTQTPSHQVTQMGQEVILRCVPISNHLYFYWYRQILGQKVEFLVSFYNNEISEKSEIFDDQFSVERPDGSNFTLKIRSTKLEDSAMYFCASNPDRDDYEKLFFGSGTQLSVL.

J is TRBJ2-1 and V is TRBV5-6; TRBD1 agrees at 9 bases. V trimming: 3 bases; J trimming: 8 bases; junction bases outside the gene matches: 3. CDR1 is SGHDT, CDR2 YYEEEE, per germline. This CDR3 region has 13 residues. CDR3 bases: TGTGCCAGCAGCTGGGACAGGGTCGATGAGCAGTTCTTC. Its translation: CASSWDRVDEQFF. Full variable domain (rest looked up from reference TRBV5-6 and TRBJ2-1): DAGVTQSPTHLIKTRGQQVTLRCSPKSGHDTVSWYQQALGQGPQFIFQYYEEEERQRGNFPDRFSGHQFPNYSSELNVNALLLGDSALYLCASSWDRVDEQFFGPGTRLTVL.

This chain connects TRBV10-3 to TRBJ1-2; D might be TRBD1 (6 bases). Looked up from germline, CDR1 is ENHRY and CDR2 is SYGVKD. The CDR3 contains 15 residues. V was shortened by 5 bases and J by 1 base, with 14 bases between the two germline ends. The CDR3 reads CAISLNRAHNYGYTF. The CDR3 DNA is TGTGCCATCAGTCTTAACAGGGCTCATAACTATGGCTACACCTTC.

This clone was detected a few times. The CDR3: CASTRGANYGYTF. CDR3 bases: TGTGCCAGTACCCGGGGGGCTAACTATGGCTACACCTTC. The chain recombines TRBV19 with TRBJ1-2; weak D call: TRBD1 (5 bases). V was clipped by 7 bases and J by 0 bases, with 9 bases between them. The CDR3 sequence is 13 residues long. From germline, CDR1 is LNHDA and CDR2 SQIVND (reference sequence).

Only a few counts were recorded for this clone. The V call is TRBV28, the J call TRBJ2-7; D may be TRBD1 (5 bases). The ends were cut back, 0 bases at V and 2 bases at J, with 14 bases in the middle. The CDR3 covers 16 residues. CDR1 and CDR2 from the germline V gene are MDHEN and SYDVKM. The DNA of the CDR3 is TGTGCCAGCAGTTTATGCGTAGGACATGAAGCCTACGAGCAGTACGTC. It specifies CASSLCVGHEAYEQYV.

The chain recombines TRBV6-5 with TRBJ2-5, with 13 nucleotides matching TRBD2. The V segment lost 6 bases and the J segment 5 bases; nucleotides outside the gene matches: 6. The length of the CDR3 is 15 residues. The germline V gene has CDR1 MNHEY and CDR2 SVGAGI. For the CDR3, the DNA is TGTGCCAGCAGCCGACTAGCGGGGGGCGGGGAGACCCAGTACTTC. It yields the protein CASSRLAGGGETQYF.

The V call is TRBV19, the J call TRBJ1-2; 7 bases match TRBD1. Germline V gene lookup returns CDR1 LNHDA and CDR2 SQIVND (reference sequence). This CDR3 comprises 15 residues. V lost 2 bases and J lost 7; bases outside the gene matches: 10. CDR3 sequence reads: CASSIPGTDNGGYTF. CDR3 nucleotide sequence: TGTGCCAGTAGTATACCCGGGACAGACAATGGTGGCTACACCTTC.

The chain carries TRBV4-2 and TRBJ1-6, with D uncertain. V shed 1 base and J shed 1 base, with 5 bases lying between them. Germline V gene lookup returns CDR1 LGHNA and CDR2 YNFKEQ. The CDR3 consists of 15 residues. The CDR3 protein is CASSQGESYNSPLHF. The CDR3 coding sequence is TGTGCCAGCAGCCAAGGAGAATCCTATAATTCACCCCTCCACTTT.

The chain couples TRBV6-5 to TRBJ2-2; D is perhaps TRBD2 (6 bases). Trimming stripped 7 bases from V and 0 bases from J, with 12 bases between. This CDR3 is 15 amino acids long. CDR1 and CDR2 from the germline V gene are MNHEY and SVGAGI. CDR3 protein: CASTLGRPNTGELFF. In DNA form, the CDR3 reads TGTGCCAGCACCCTGGGGAGGCCGAACACCGGGGAGCTGTTTTTT.

This chain connects TRBV27 to TRBJ2-3; 7 nucleotides match TRBD1. Germline CDR1 and CDR2: MNHEY and SMNVEV (reference sequence). There are 13 residues in the CDR3. Trimming took 6 bases from V and 8 from J; bases not matched to a gene: 8. The CDR3: CASRPRQGVTQYF. The DNA of the CDR3 is TGTGCCAGCAGACCGCGACAGGGAGTTACGCAGTATTTT.

The rearrangement joins TRBV6-1 to TRBJ1-2, with 10 bases that match TRBD1. In germline, CDR1 is MNHNS, CDR2 SASEGT. The CDR3 consists of 14 residues. V lost 4 bases, J lost 4 bases, and 3 bases stayed unmatched. The CDR3 is CASSGQGATYGYTF. DNA of the CDR3: TGTGCCAGCAGTGGACAGGGGGCGACCTATGGCTACACCTTC.

The gene calls are TRBV2 and TRBJ2-2; 8 bases match TRBD1. The CDR3 is 15 amino acids. Germline CDR1 reads SNHLY; CDR2 reads FYNNEI. V lost 5 bases, J lost 3 bases, and 5 bases stayed unmatched. CDR3 loop: CASSSRGPDTGELFF. The CDR3 DNA sequence: TGTGCCAGCAGTAGCAGGGGGCCGGACACCGGGGAGCTGTTTTTT.

This clone appeared a single time. The V and J genes are TRBV5-4 and TRBJ2-7; no clear D. CDR3 length equals 9 residues. V was cut by 8 bases and J by 3 bases, with 3 bases left in between. Germline V gene lookup returns CDR1 SGHNT and CDR2 YYREEE (reference sequence). CDR3 nucleotides: TGTGCCAGTGACTACGAGCAGTACGTC. It codes for CASDYEQYV.

The genes are TRBV19 and TRBJ2-5; perhaps TRBD1 as D (5 bases). CDR1 is LNHDA and CDR2 is SQIVND in the germline V gene (reference sequence). V was clipped by 10 bases and J by 0 bases, with 12 bases between them. This CDR3 comprises 13 residues. In DNA, the CDR3 is TGTGCCACGGGTGGGGCGTACCAAGAGACCCAGTACTTC. It specifies CATGGAYQETQYF.

In this sample, this clone turned up once. The chain's CDR3 is CASSIPGQGTDTQYF. CDR3 nucleotide sequence: TGTGCCAGTAGTATACCCGGACAGGGCACAGATACGCAGTATTTT. The chain carries TRBV19 and TRBJ2-3; 7 bases match TRBD1. CDR3 length equals 15 residues. Germline loops: CDR1 LNHDA, CDR2 SQIVND (reference sequence). V shed 2 bases, J shed 1 base, and the junction held 3 bases outside the gene matches.

The V call is TRBV11-3, the J call TRBJ2-7, with 7 bases aligning to TRBD2. There are 17 residues in the CDR3. Germline V gives CDR1 SGHNT, CDR2 YENEEA. Unmatched junction bases numbered 8, after V lost 0 bases and J lost 0 bases. The CDR3 region is CASSLDMAGESSYEQYV. The CDR3 region has the DNA TGTGCCAGCAGCTTAGATATGGCGGGGGAGAGCTCCTACGAGCAGTACGTC.

This clone was recorded a few times. V and J are TRBV2 and TRBJ1-5, with a weak D call TRBD1 (5 bases). V was clipped by 6 bases and J by 3 bases, with 12 bases between them. CDR1 SNHLY and CDR2 FYNNEI come from the germline V gene. This CDR3 region has 14 residues. The CDR3 spells CASRAQGPNQPQHF. The CDR3 nucleotides read TGTGCCAGCAGGGCGCAGGGCCCCAATCAGCCCCAGCATTTT.

The genes are TRBV5-1 and TRBJ2-5, with D perhaps matching TRBD1 (6 bases). This CDR3 has 14 amino acids. Deletions cut 4 bases from V and 2 bases from J, with 12 bases between. In germline, CDR1 is SGHRS, CDR2 YFSETQ. CDR3 sequence: CASSQGHAQETQYF. The DNA for the CDR3 is TGCGCCAGCAGCCAGGGACATGCGCAAGAGACCCAGTACTTC.